This section outlines one T cell receptor beta chain sequence together with its context. Its antigen remains unidentified. Here immunoSEQ multiplex PCR was the method, and the copy in TCRdb shows in-frame clones only, minus some. The sample records some 100,000 clones, 90% to 95% being singletons. The data are from a study of siplizumab effects on memory and regulatory T cells. Study results and caveats: Of the alloreactive clones, only a minor fraction mapped to unstimulated subsets. Siplizumab produced a significant reduction in alloreactive sequences that were traceable to unstimulated CD4+ memory cells. Proliferating Tregs in siplizumab cultures were never verified as suppressive.

Germline V gene lookup returns CDR1 LNHNV and CDR2 YYDKDF (reference sequence). V lost 3 bases and J lost 7, with 12 bases in between. The CDR3 is made up of 13 amino acids. This TCR was sampled from a human donor in good health. Sequenced input: Tregs sorted from blood. This rearrangement joins TRBV15 to TRBJ1-2, with D possibly being TRBD1 (6 bases). The CDR3 region has the DNA TGTGCCACCAGCAGGGGGGACATGAGTGGCTACACCTTC. As protein: CATSRGDMSGYTF. Together with reference TRBV15 and TRBJ1-2, the CDR3 gives the full variable domain: DAMVIQNPRYQVTQFGKPVTLSCSQTLNHNVMYWYQQKSSQAPKLLFHYYDKDFNNEADTPDNFQSRRPNTSFCFLDIRSPGLGDTAMYLCATSRGDMSGYTFGSGTRLTVV.